The rows below give T cell receptor beta chains drawn from one sample of a study of siplizumab effects on memory and regulatory T cells. The data were produced by immunoSEQ multiplex PCR, yet TCRdb's version contains in-frame clones alone and is incomplete. The table lists approximately 70,000 clones, more than 80% of them singletons. The sequencing input was CD8+ T cells sorted from blood. The receptors originated from a human donor in good health. The CDR3 runs from the conserved cysteine through the conserved F or W. Fields, in order: clone size, J gene, V gene, D gene, CDR3 protein, CDR3 DNA. The D gene is left open where the match is weak. Size tells how often a clone was seen (once, few, many) or the class of an expanded clone, and some rows leave it out.

abundance: .; j_gene: TRBJ2-1; v_gene: TRBV4-2; d_gene: TRBD1; CDR3aa: CASSPLPGQGPYNEQFF; CDR3nt: TGTGCCAGCAGCCCCTTACCGGGACAGGGTCCCTACAATGAGCAGTTCTTC
abundance: .; j_gene: TRBJ2-7; v_gene: TRBV5-5; d_gene: TRBD1; CDR3aa: CASSLPGDRDYEQYF; CDR3nt: TGTGCCAGCAGCCTGCCCGGGGACAGGGACTACGAGCAGTACTTC
abundance: .; j_gene: TRBJ1-3; v_gene: TRBV27; d_gene: .; CDR3aa: CASSSGGNTIYF; CDR3nt: TGTGCCAGCAGCTCCGGTGGAAACACCATATATTTT
abundance: .; j_gene: TRBJ2-7; v_gene: TRBV11-2; d_gene: TRBD1; CDR3aa: CASSLFPGQGAFDEQYF; CDR3nt: TGTGCCAGCAGCTTATTCCCGGGACAGGGGGCTTTTGACGAGCAGTACTTC
abundance: .; j_gene: TRBJ2-1; v_gene: TRBV19; d_gene: TRBD2; CDR3aa: CASSIGGRGAYNEQFF; CDR3nt: TGTGCCAGTAGTATAGGCGGGCGGGGGGCCTACAATGAGCAGTTCTTC
abundance: .; j_gene: TRBJ2-7; v_gene: TRBV5-1; d_gene: .; CDR3aa: CASSLAPYEQYF; CDR3nt: TGCGCCAGCAGCTTGGCCCCCTACGAGCAGTACTTC
abundance: .; j_gene: TRBJ2-7; v_gene: TRBV4-1; d_gene: .; CDR3aa: CASSQLTSGRYEQYF; CDR3nt: TGCGCCAGCAGCCAATTGACTAGTGGGAGGTACGAGCAGTACTTC
abundance: .; j_gene: TRBJ2-3; v_gene: TRBV19; d_gene: .; CDR3aa: CASSIATYLGGTDTQYF; CDR3nt: TGTGCCAGTAGTATAGCGACCTACCTGGGCGGCACAGATACGCAGTATTTT
abundance: .; j_gene: TRBJ2-5; v_gene: TRBV7-9; d_gene: TRBD1; CDR3aa: CASSYRQGAQETQYF; CDR3nt: TGTGCCAGCAGCTACCGACAGGGGGCCCAAGAGACCCAGTACTTC
abundance: many; j_gene: TRBJ2-5; v_gene: TRBV7-9; d_gene: .; CDR3aa: CASSGPPIQETQYF; CDR3nt: TGTGCCAGCAGCGGTCCTCCCATACAAGAGACCCAGTACTTC
abundance: .; j_gene: TRBJ2-7; v_gene: TRBV5-4; d_gene: .; CDR3aa: CASSLAGGSYEQYF; CDR3nt: TGTGCCAGCAGCTTGGCCGGGGGTTCCTACGAGCAGTACTTC
abundance: .; j_gene: TRBJ2-7; v_gene: TRBV6-6; d_gene: TRBD1; CDR3aa: CASSETGGLSYEQYF; CDR3nt: TGTGCCAGCAGCGAAACAGGGGGTCTCTCCTACGAGCAGTACTTC
abundance: once; j_gene: TRBJ2-7; v_gene: TRBV5-1; d_gene: .; CDR3aa: CASSGEREQYF; CDR3nt: TGCGCCAGCAGCGGCGAGCGGGAGCAGTACTTC
abundance: .; j_gene: TRBJ2-5; v_gene: TRBV18; d_gene: TRBD2; CDR3aa: CASSPATSGGRETQYF; CDR3nt: TGTGCCAGCTCACCCGCGACTAGCGGGGGCCGAGAGACCCAGTACTTC
abundance: .; j_gene: TRBJ2-7; v_gene: TRBV27; d_gene: .; CDR3aa: CASRGRDRGPEQYF; CDR3nt: TGTGCCAGCAGGGGCCGGGACCGGGGACCCGAGCAGTACTTC
abundance: .; j_gene: TRBJ2-1; v_gene: TRBV7-9; d_gene: .; CDR3aa: CASSPSAAGNEQFF; CDR3nt: TGTGCCAGCAGCCCCAGCGCGGCGGGGAATGAGCAGTTCTTC
abundance: few; j_gene: TRBJ1-1; v_gene: TRBV7-3; d_gene: .; CDR3aa: CASSLILREGKNTEAFF; CDR3nt: TGTGCCAGCAGCTTAATACTTAGAGAGGGAAAGAACACTGAAGCTTTCTTT
abundance: .; j_gene: TRBJ2-7; v_gene: TRBV27; d_gene: .; CDR3aa: CASSLIGYSYEQYF; CDR3nt: TGTGCCAGCAGTTTAATTGGTTACTCCTACGAGCAGTACTTC
abundance: .; j_gene: TRBJ1-5; v_gene: TRBV4-1; d_gene: .; CDR3aa: CASSQGPNQPQHF; CDR3nt: TGCGCCAGCAGCCAAGGTCCTAATCAGCCCCAGCATTTT
abundance: .; j_gene: TRBJ1-2; v_gene: TRBV11-2; d_gene: .; CDR3aa: CASSPTDGGPNYGYTF; CDR3nt: TGTGCCAGCAGCCCGACGGACGGGGGACCTAACTATGGCTACACCTTC
abundance: once; j_gene: TRBJ1-1; v_gene: TRBV2; d_gene: .; CDR3aa: CASSEAAAPEAFF; CDR3nt: TGTGCCAGCAGTGAAGCTGCCGCCCCGGAAGCTTTCTTT
abundance: .; j_gene: TRBJ1-2; v_gene: TRBV19; d_gene: TRBD1; CDR3aa: CASSMEQGVYGYTF; CDR3nt: TGTGCCAGTAGTATGGAACAGGGGGTTTATGGCTACACCTTC
abundance: .; j_gene: TRBJ1-4; v_gene: TRBV19; d_gene: .; CDR3aa: CASSIWAGANEKLFF; CDR3nt: TGTGCCAGTAGTATTTGGGCAGGGGCTAATGAAAAACTGTTTTTT
abundance: .; j_gene: TRBJ2-2; v_gene: TRBV2; d_gene: .; CDR3aa: CASSERGDLYAGELFF; CDR3nt: TGTGCCAGCAGCGAAAGGGGGGATTTATACGCCGGGGAGCTGTTTTTT
abundance: few; j_gene: TRBJ2-7; v_gene: TRBV6-1; d_gene: .; CDR3aa: CASSEAPHVNYEQYF; CDR3nt: TGTGCCAGCAGTGAAGCGCCCCATGTAAACTACGAGCAGTACTTC
abundance: .; j_gene: TRBJ2-2; v_gene: TRBV11-3; d_gene: TRBD2; CDR3aa: CASSLASGSGGELFF; CDR3nt: TGTGCCAGCAGCCTCGCTAGCGGGAGCGGCGGGGAGCTGTTTTTT
abundance: .; j_gene: TRBJ1-2; v_gene: TRBV14; d_gene: .; CDR3aa: CASSHGSGDGYTF; CDR3nt: TGTGCCAGCAGCCACGGGTCAGGGGACGGCTACACCTTC
abundance: .; j_gene: TRBJ2-1; v_gene: TRBV27; d_gene: TRBD2; CDR3aa: CASSFHGTSGAYNEQFF; CDR3nt: TGTGCCAGCAGTTTTCACGGGACTAGCGGGGCCTACAATGAGCAGTTCTTC
abundance: .; j_gene: TRBJ1-2; v_gene: TRBV6-6; d_gene: .; CDR3aa: CASNLFLDSPYGYTF; CDR3nt: TGTGCCAGCAATCTTTTCCTGGACAGCCCCTATGGCTACACCTTC
abundance: .; j_gene: TRBJ2-1; v_gene: TRBV6-5; d_gene: .; CDR3aa: CASSYRGTEQFF; CDR3nt: TGTGCCAGCAGTTACCGCGGGACAGAGCAGTTCTTC
abundance: .; j_gene: TRBJ2-1; v_gene: TRBV19; d_gene: .; CDR3aa: CASSMTWLNEQFF; CDR3nt: TGTGCCAGTAGTATGACGTGGCTAAATGAGCAGTTCTTC
abundance: .; j_gene: TRBJ1-1; v_gene: TRBV19; d_gene: .; CDR3aa: CASSISWNTEAFF; CDR3nt: TGTGCCAGTAGTATTTCGTGGAACACTGAAGCTTTCTTT
abundance: .; j_gene: TRBJ2-3; v_gene: TRBV12-5; d_gene: TRBD2; CDR3aa: CASGFGTSGVITDTQYF; CDR3nt: TGTGCTAGTGGTTTTGGTACTAGCGGGGTTATTACAGATACGCAGTATTTT
abundance: .; j_gene: TRBJ2-5; v_gene: TRBV9; d_gene: .; CDR3aa: CASSASGNQETQYF; CDR3nt: TGTGCCAGCAGCGCATCCGGGAACCAAGAGACCCAGTACTTC
abundance: .; j_gene: TRBJ2-7; v_gene: TRBV4-1; d_gene: .; CDR3aa: CASSIQNYYEQYF; CDR3nt: TGCGCCAGCAGCATACAGAATTACTACGAGCAGTACTTC
abundance: .; j_gene: TRBJ2-7; v_gene: TRBV12-5; d_gene: .; CDR3aa: CASGLGPSYEQYF; CDR3nt: TGTGCTAGTGGTTTAGGACCGTCCTACGAGCAGTACTTC
abundance: .; j_gene: TRBJ2-1; v_gene: TRBV7-9; d_gene: .; CDR3aa: CASSLALRHEQFF; CDR3nt: TGTGCCAGCAGCTTAGCGCTGAGACATGAGCAGTTCTTC
abundance: .; j_gene: TRBJ1-1; v_gene: TRBV7-3; d_gene: .; CDR3aa: CASSSRRNTEAFF; CDR3nt: TGTGCCAGCAGCTCCCGACGGAACACTGAAGCTTTCTTT
abundance: .; j_gene: TRBJ1-6; v_gene: TRBV25-1; d_gene: .; CDR3aa: CASSGDGRDSPLHF; CDR3nt: TGTGCCAGCAGTGGCGACGGCCGGGATTCACCCCTCCACTTT
abundance: .; j_gene: TRBJ1-5; v_gene: TRBV4-1; d_gene: .; CDR3aa: CASSQVFQTGTLYNNQPQHF; CDR3nt: TGCGCCAGCAGCCAAGTTTTCCAAACCGGGACACTATATAACAATCAGCCCCAGCATTTT
abundance: .; j_gene: TRBJ2-1; v_gene: TRBV6-1; d_gene: TRBD2; CDR3aa: CASSPTSGYYNEQFF; CDR3nt: TGTGCCAGCAGCCCTACTAGCGGGTACTACAATGAGCAGTTCTTC
abundance: .; j_gene: TRBJ2-2; v_gene: TRBV29-1; d_gene: .; CDR3aa: CSVEDTDRSNTGELFF; CDR3nt: TGCAGCGTTGAAGATACGGACCGCTCGAACACCGGGGAGCTGTTTTTT
abundance: .; j_gene: TRBJ2-7; v_gene: TRBV7-2; d_gene: TRBD2; CDR3aa: CASSLSGRGPYEQYF; CDR3nt: TGTGCCAGCAGTCTTAGCGGGAGAGGACCCTACGAGCAGTACTTC